One T cell receptor beta chain is described in this entry. This clone's antigen is unknown. It has no much larger one-base neighbor in the sample; base qualities were not kept. These data belong to a study of blood T cell repertoires in COVID-19 (dated by TCRdb to the early 2020s). For the wider study: Samples covering the acute and convalescent phases of COVID-19 were provided by collaborators in the United States, Italy and Spain. Samples were obtained from the ongoing ImmuneRACE study (first 160 participants) and from roughly 1,300 subjects provided by 6 global collaborators. HLA class I and class II types, where available, came from metadata supplied by the sample provider rather than from assay-based typing. The prospective study material was composed of cDNA or gDNA derived from T cells, B-cell-depleted T cells, or PBMCs. A de-identified subject ID, COVID-19 status, age in years and sex were almost always included in the sample metadata. The dataset comprised deeply sampled blood TCRbeta repertoires from subjects exposed to, actively infected with, or recovered from COVID-19. A freely available public database, intended as a resource for researchers studying the immune response to SARS-CoV-2, is where the repertoires were released. Study-level results and caveats: Clinical and demographic metadata were provided uncurated, with the amount varying by source and participant.

TCRbeta CDR3 regions were amplified from genomic DNA by means of the immunoSEQ Assay, a bias-controlled multiplex PCR. The authors' pipeline ran thus. The number of nucleated cells in each sample was estimated by amplification of reference gene primers within the assay. To quantify the absolute abundance of each unique TCRbeta CDR3 rearrangement, sequence reads were collapsed and filtered. For each sample, productive Simpson clonality was calculated by taking the square root of Simpson's diversity index across productive rearrangements. Held by TCRdb, this immuneACCESS table contains in-frame sequences only and omits some clones. Under half of the omission traces to an unresolved V gene where checked; the cause of the rest is unknown. V, J and clone size are taken as reported in that table, and D and trimming were inferred from the DNA itself. For this sample the table gives about 280,000 clones, of which about four fifths were detected only once. The top ten hold approximately 5% of the sample.

From V the trimming removes 4 bases and from J it removes 4 bases, while the gene matches leave 11 bases of the junction unaccounted for. Via the germline V gene, CDR1 is SGHRS and CDR2 YFSETQ. Its CDR3 holds 17 amino acids, cysteine through phenylalanine. The only DNA kept is the CDR3, 51 bases in frame from the first base. In the prospective study, participants were about 18 to 95 years old, resided in 20 to 30 geographic areas of the United States, and were enrolled through a virtual design. In the prospective study, participants were assigned to cohorts based on the clinical history participants reported in a screening survey and a study questionnaire. A participant counted as exposed if, within 2 weeks of entering the study, that participant had been in contact with someone who had a PCR-confirmed or clinician-diagnosed COVID-19 case. Mobile phlebotomists in the prospective study collected whole blood, serum and a nasopharyngeal or oropharyngeal swab from every participant. Prospective study participants could optionally give additional blood draws and questionnaires over an approximately two-month period. Before DNA extraction, prospective study blood samples were shipped either frozen or at room temperature.

The sample taken for sequencing was PBMCs or T cells enriched from blood (not recorded which). The clonotype comes from a man aged 40-55 years who had been exposed to COVID-19. The rearranged segments are TRBV5-1 and TRBJ2-5; TRBD2 fits 12 bases in the junction. In nucleotides, the sequence is TGCGCCAGCAGCGCCGTTTCTAGCGGGAGGGGCCGAGAGACCCAGTACTTC. This encodes CASSAVSSGRGRETQYF.